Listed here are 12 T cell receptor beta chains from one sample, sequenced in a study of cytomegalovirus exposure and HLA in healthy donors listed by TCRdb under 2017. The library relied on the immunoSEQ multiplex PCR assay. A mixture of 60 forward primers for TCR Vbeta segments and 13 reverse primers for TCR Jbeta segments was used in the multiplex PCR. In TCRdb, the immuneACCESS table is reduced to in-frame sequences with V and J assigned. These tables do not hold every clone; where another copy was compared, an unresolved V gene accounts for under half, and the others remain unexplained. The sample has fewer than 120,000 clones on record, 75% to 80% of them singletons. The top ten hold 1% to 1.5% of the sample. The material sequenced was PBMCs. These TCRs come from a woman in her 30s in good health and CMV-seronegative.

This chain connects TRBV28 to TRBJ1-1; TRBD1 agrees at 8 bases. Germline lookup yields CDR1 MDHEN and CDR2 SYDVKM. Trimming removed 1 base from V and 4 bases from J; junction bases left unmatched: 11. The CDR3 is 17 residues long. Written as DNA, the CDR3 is TGTGCCAGCAGTTTATACCGTTCGACAGGGGCTATCACTGAAGCTTTCTTT. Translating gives CASSLYRSTGAITEAFF.

CDR3 in amino acids: CAWRGLGQYNSPLHF. CDR3 DNA sequence: TGTGCCTGGAGAGGCCTGGGGCAGTATAATTCACCCCTCCACTTT. This chain links TRBV30 with TRBJ1-6; possible D gene TRBD1, 5 bases. V was clipped by 3 bases and J by 4 bases, with 13 bases between them. Germline loops: CDR1 GTSNPN, CDR2 SVGIG (reference sequence). The CDR3 totals 15 residues. The variable domain in full, completed from reference TRBV30 and TRBJ1-6, reads SQTIHQWPATLVQPVGSPLSLECTVEGTSNPNLYWYRQAAGRGLQLLFYSVGIGQISSEVPQNLSASRPQDRQFILSSKKLLLSDSGFYLCAWRGLGQYNSPLHFGNGTRLTVT.

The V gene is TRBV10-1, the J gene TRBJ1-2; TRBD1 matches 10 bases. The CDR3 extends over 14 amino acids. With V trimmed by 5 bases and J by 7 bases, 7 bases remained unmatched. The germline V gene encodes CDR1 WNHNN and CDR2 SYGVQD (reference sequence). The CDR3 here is CASSLPGQGSGYTF. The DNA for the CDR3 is TGCGCCAGCAGTCTCCCGGGACAGGGGTCTGGCTACACCTTC.

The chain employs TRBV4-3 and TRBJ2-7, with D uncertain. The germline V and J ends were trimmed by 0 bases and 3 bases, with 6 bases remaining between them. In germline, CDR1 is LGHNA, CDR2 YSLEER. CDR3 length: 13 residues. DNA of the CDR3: TGCGCCAGCAGCCAAGATGCAGGCTACGAGCAGTACTTC. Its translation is CASSQDAGYEQYF.

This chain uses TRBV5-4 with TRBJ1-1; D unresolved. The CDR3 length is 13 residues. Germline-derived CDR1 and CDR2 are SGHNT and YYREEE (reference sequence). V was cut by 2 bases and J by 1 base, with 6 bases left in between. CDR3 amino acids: CASSFGGNTEAFF. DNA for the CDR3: TGTGCCAGCAGCTTTGGCGGGAACACTGAAGCTTTCTTT.

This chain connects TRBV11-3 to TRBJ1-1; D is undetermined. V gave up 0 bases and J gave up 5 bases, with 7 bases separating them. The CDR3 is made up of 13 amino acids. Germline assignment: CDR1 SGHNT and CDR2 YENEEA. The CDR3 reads CASSLDTGTEAFF. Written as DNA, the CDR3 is TGTGCCAGCAGCTTAGATACGGGGACTGAAGCTTTCTTT. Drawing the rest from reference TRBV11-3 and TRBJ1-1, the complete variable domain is EAGVVQSPRYKIIEKKQPVAFWCNPISGHNTLYWYLQNLGQGPELLIRYENEEAVDDSQLPKDRFSAERLKGVDSTLKIQPAELGDSAVYLCASSLDTGTEAFFGQGTRLTVV.

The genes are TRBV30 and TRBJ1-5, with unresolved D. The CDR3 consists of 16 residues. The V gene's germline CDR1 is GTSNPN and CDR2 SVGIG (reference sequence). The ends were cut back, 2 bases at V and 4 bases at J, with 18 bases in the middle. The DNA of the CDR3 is TGTGCCTGGAGTCCGCCTCGGACTCCTTCGAATCAGCCCCAGCATTTT. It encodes CAWSPPRTPSNQPQHF.

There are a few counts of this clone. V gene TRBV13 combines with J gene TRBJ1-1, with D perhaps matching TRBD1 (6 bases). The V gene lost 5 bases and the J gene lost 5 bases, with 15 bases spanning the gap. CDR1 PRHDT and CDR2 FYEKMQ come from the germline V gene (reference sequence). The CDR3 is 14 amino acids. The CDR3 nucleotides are TGTGCCAGCAGCCCCACTAGGGGGTTGACTGAAGCTTTCTTT. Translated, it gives CASSPTRGLTEAFF.

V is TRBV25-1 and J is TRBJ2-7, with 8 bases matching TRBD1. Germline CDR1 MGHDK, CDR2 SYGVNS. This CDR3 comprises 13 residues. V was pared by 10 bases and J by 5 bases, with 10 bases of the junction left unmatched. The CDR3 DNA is TGTGCCACCCAATGGACAGGGTCCAACGAGCAGTACTTC. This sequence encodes CATQWTGSNEQYF.

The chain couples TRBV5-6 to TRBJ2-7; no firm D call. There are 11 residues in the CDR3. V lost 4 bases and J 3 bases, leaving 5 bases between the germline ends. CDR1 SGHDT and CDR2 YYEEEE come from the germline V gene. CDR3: CASSHSYEQYF. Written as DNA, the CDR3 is TGTGCCAGCAGCCACAGCTACGAGCAGTACTTC.

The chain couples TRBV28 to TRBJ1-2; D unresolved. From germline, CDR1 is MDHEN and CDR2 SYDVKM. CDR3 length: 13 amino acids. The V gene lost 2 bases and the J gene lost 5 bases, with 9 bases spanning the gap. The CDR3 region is CASSLRGGYGYTF. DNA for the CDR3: TGTGCCAGCAGTTTACGAGGAGGATATGGCTACACCTTC.

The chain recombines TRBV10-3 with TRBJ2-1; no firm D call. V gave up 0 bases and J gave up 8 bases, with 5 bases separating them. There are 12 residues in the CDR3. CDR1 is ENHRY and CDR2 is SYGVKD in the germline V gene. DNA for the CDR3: TGTGCCATCAGTGAGTCGACTGATGAGCAGTTCTTC. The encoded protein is CAISESTDEQFF.